The clone carrying this TCR beta chain was observed many times. This entry is derived from a study of CD8 T cells in ankylosing spondylitis. TCRdb reprocessed the 5' RACE reads with MiXCR, giving one entry per CDR3 protein. The table includes 300,000 to 350,000 distinct CDR3 sequences, around 10% detected once. The CDR3 length is 15 residues. Germline CDR1 and CDR2: MNHNS and SASEGT. V lost 0 bases, J lost 4 bases, and 5 bases stayed unmatched. The sample taken for sequencing was blood, either unsorted or a sorted T cell fraction (not recorded which). The gene calls are TRBV6-1 and TRBJ1-2, with 7 bases matching TRBD1. This receptor was obtained from a female donor with ankylosing spondylitis or in good health (not recorded which). The CDR3 loop reads CASSEAKGQFYGYTF. The CDR3 nucleotides read TGTGCCAGCAGTGAAGCGAAGGGACAGTTCTATGGCTACACCTTC.